The 5 T cell receptor beta chains in this list originate from one sample, sequenced in a study of blood T cell repertoires in COVID-19. Sequencing used immunoSEQ multiplex PCR; TCRdb keeps in-frame clones, though not all of them. The sample records about 49,000 clones, roughly four fifths being singletons. Sequenced: peripheral blood. Receptors were obtained from a woman aged 60-75 years with acute or convalescent COVID-19.

The chain has TRBV3-1 (or the pseudogene TRBV3-2) and TRBJ2-7; D unresolved. The V gene's germline CDR1 is LGHDT and CDR2 YNNKEL (reference sequence). V was trimmed by 2 bases and J by 0 bases, leaving 8 bases between them. This CDR3 is built from 14 residues. In DNA, the CDR3 is TGTGCCAGCAGCCAATTTACCAGCTCCTACGAGCAGTACTTC. Translated, it gives CASSQFTSSYEQYF.

V usage is TRBV21-1 and J usage is TRBJ2-1; no check of the table's D call, TRBD1, against the DNA was made. TRBV21-1 constitutes a pseudogene. CDR3 size: 18 residues. The chain's CDR3 is CASSKGLGGRVLRNEQFF. The CDR3 nucleotides are TGTGCCAGCAGCAAAGGTTTAGGGGGCAGGGTACTGAGGAATGAGCAGTTCTTC.

The chain couples TRBV7-9 to TRBJ1-6; a weak D match, TRBD1 (6 bases). This CDR3 contains 14 residues. Trimming stripped 6 bases from V and 5 bases from J, with 11 bases between. The V gene's germline CDR1 is SEHNR and CDR2 FQNEAQ (reference sequence). CDR3 protein: CASSVNRDNSPLHF. The CDR3, as DNA: TGTGCCAGCAGTGTCAACAGGGATAATTCACCCCTCCACTTT.

The chain joins TRBV19 to TRBJ1-1, with TRBD1 matching 8 bases. The junction had 3 bases not matched to a gene; V was cut back by 5 bases and J by 7 bases. Germline V gene lookup returns CDR1 LNHDA and CDR2 SQIVND (reference sequence). This CDR3 has 12 residues. The CDR3 loop reads CASSVDRGEAFF. For the CDR3, the DNA is TGTGCCAGTAGTGTCGACAGGGGTGAAGCTTTCTTT.

V and J are TRBV4-2 and TRBJ2-5, with D possibly TRBD1 on 5 matching bases. The germline V and J ends were trimmed by 1 base and 4 bases, with 13 bases remaining between them. Germline values: CDR1 LGHNA, CDR2 YNFKEQ. This CDR3 is 15 amino acids long. The CDR3 here is CASSQGAGNRETQYF. The CDR3 DNA reads TGTGCCAGCAGCCAAGGAGCAGGGAACCGAGAGACCCAGTACTTC.